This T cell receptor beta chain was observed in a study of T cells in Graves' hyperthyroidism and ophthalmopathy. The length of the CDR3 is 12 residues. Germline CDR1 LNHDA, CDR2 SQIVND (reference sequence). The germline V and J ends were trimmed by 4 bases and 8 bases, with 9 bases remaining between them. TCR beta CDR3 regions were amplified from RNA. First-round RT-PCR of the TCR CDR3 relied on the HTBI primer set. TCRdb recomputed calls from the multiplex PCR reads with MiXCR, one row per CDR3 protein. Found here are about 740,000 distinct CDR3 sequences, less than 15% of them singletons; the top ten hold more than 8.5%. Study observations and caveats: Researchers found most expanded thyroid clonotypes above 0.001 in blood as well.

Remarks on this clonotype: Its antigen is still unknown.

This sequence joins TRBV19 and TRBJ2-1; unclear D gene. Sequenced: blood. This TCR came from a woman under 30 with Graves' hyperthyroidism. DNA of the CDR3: TGTGCCAGTAGTACCCCCCCCCATGAGCAGTTCTTC. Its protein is CASSTPPHEQFF. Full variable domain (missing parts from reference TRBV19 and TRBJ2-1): DGGITQSPKYLFRKEGQNVTLSCEQNLNHDAMYWYRQDPGQGLRLIYYSQIVNDFQKGDIAEGYSVSREKKESFPLTVTSAQKNPTAFYLCASSTPPHEQFFGPGTRLTVL.